Detailed here is one T cell receptor (beta chain). Its antigen is not identified. Data came from immunoSEQ multiplex PCR; TCRdb stores just in-frame clones and leaves some out. The repertoire holds about 48,000 clones, with more than 75% as singletons. These data belong to a study of radiotherapy plus CTLA-4 blockade in lung cancer. Whole-study context: Across the patients, objective responses occurred in 18%, and disease control in roughly 30%. Study-wide results and caveats: Following radiotherapy plus ipilimumab, tumor-derived TCR clones expanded in the blood. Reportedly, early blood T cell clone dynamics best predicted response, with interferon-beta.

The CDR3 has 14 residues. V lost 7 bases and J lost 0, with 9 bases in between. In germline, CDR1 is SGHTA, CDR2 FQGNSA. Receiving focal radiation plus CTLA-4 blockade with ipilimumab were patients who had chemo-refractory metastatic non-small-cell lung cancer. This sample comprised peripheral blood, obtained from a patient treated with radiotherapy plus ipilimumab. The V gene is TRBV7-2, the J gene TRBJ2-2, with D hard to call. The origin of this receptor is a human donor with non-small cell lung cancer who had stable disease on radiotherapy plus ipilimumab. CDR3 sequence (DNA): TGTGCCAGCACCCCCGGGTCGAACACCGGGGAGCTGTTTTTT. This sequence encodes CASTPGSNTGELFF.